These T cell receptor beta chains were read from a single sample in a study of identical twins. TCRdb recomputed calls from the 5' RACE reads with MiXCR, one row per CDR3 protein. Among approximately 190,000 distinct CDR3 sequences, roughly 15% were seen once, and the ten largest hold 35% to 50%. These same records also appear under a second study, on T cells expressing NK-cell markers.

Sample: CD8+ T cells sorted from blood. The receptors derive from a woman between 18 and 30 years old in good health. CDR3s include the opening cysteine and the closing phenylalanine or tryptophan. D genes are given only for firm matches. Only part of the rows carry a size: once, few, many, or a class if the clone is expanded.

cdr3_nt cdr3_aa j_call clone_size d_call v_call
TGTGCCAGCAGCCCAAGGCCGGGGGAGCCCTCCTACAATGAGCAGTTCTTC CASSPRPGEPSYNEQFF TRBJ2-1 . . TRBV7-2
TGTGCCAGCACCGATGGGACAGGGGGCTATAATTCACCCCTCCACTTT CASTDGTGGYNSPLHF TRBJ1-6 . TRBD1 TRBV12-3/TRBV12-4
TGTGCCAGCAGTTCCGGTCCCCTAGCGTCAGCTTGGGGAGATACGCAGTATTTT CASSSGPLASAWGDTQYF TRBJ2-3 . . TRBV6-5
TGTGCCAGCAGCTTAGTTGGGGGACTAGTATACAATGAGCAGTTCTTC CASSLVGGLVYNEQFF TRBJ2-1 . TRBD2 TRBV7-8
TGTGCCAGCAGCTCCCTCCGGGACAGGAACACCGGGGAGCTGTTTTTT CASSSLRDRNTGELFF TRBJ2-2 . TRBD1 TRBV7-9
TGTGCCAGCAGTTTGATAGATGAGCAGTTCTTC CASSLIDEQFF TRBJ2-1 many . TRBV12-3/TRBV12-4
TGTGCCAGCAGATCCGGGACTAGCGGGCATGAGCAGTTCTTC CASRSGTSGHEQFF TRBJ2-1 . TRBD2 TRBV2
TGCAGCGCCGGGACAGAGTACTATGGCTACACCTTC CSAGTEYYGYTF TRBJ1-2 . TRBD1 TRBV20-1
TGTGCCAGCAGCGTAGCGTCACTAGAAAGCAATGAGCAGTTCTTC CASSVASLESNEQFF TRBJ2-1 . . TRBV9
TGTGCCAGCAGTTTTCAGGGGGCTAGCGGGGAGCTGTTTTTT CASSFQGASGELFF TRBJ2-2 . TRBD1 TRBV6-2/TRBV6-3
TGTGCCAGCAGCCCCGGGTCCTCCTACGAGCAGTACTTC CASSPGSSYEQYF TRBJ2-7 . . TRBV3-1
TGTGCCAGCAGGGATGACGGAGCGGGACTAGCGGACAGCTCCTACAATGAGCAGTTCTTC CASRDDGAGLADSSYNEQFF TRBJ2-1 many TRBD2 TRBV2
TGTGCCAGCAGAGAAGCCTACAATGAGCAGTTCTTC CASREAYNEQFF TRBJ2-1 few . TRBV12-3/TRBV12-4
TGCGCCAGCAGCCAAGAGTACTACACCACTTACAATGAGCAGTTCTTC CASSQEYYTTYNEQFF TRBJ2-1 . . TRBV4-3
TGCAGTGCCCGAACACACGTCTCTTGGGACAATGAGCAGTTCTTC CSARTHVSWDNEQFF TRBJ2-1 . . TRBV20-1
TGTGCCAGCAGTTTCCGACCTGGGGCCAACGTCCTGACTTTC CASSFRPGANVLTF TRBJ2-6 few . TRBV27
TGTGCCAGCAGCTTAGGCGGGTTTGGTGAAAAACTGTTTTTT CASSLGGFGEKLFF TRBJ1-4 few . TRBV7-2
TGTGCCAGCAGGCCATCGTGGCCTGGAGAAAAACTGTTTTTT CASRPSWPGEKLFF TRBJ1-4 many . TRBV12-3/TRBV12-4
TGCAGTGCTAGAGATCAGGCCAGCGGGGATTACAATGAGCAGTTCTTC CSARDQASGDYNEQFF TRBJ2-1 . TRBD2 TRBV20-1
TGTGCCAGCATGGGGGGGAACAATGAGCAGTTCTTC CASMGGNNEQFF TRBJ2-1 . TRBD2 TRBV6-5
TGTGCCAGCGAGATAGGCAATGAGCAGTTCTTC CASEIGNEQFF TRBJ2-1 . . TRBV6-2/TRBV6-3
TGTGCCAGCAGCTTAACGGGGGGGGTTAGCACAGATACGCAGTATTTT CASSLTGGVSTDTQYF TRBJ2-3 . TRBD2 TRBV7-2
TGTGCCAGCAGATTGGGGGTCAATGAGCAGTTCTTC CASRLGVNEQFF TRBJ2-1 few . TRBV13
TGTGCCAGCAGCTCCCGGGACTTAAAGTTCTTC CASSSRDLKFF TRBJ2-1 . . TRBV4-2
TGCAGCGCCGGACGGATTACTCCTTTCGATGGCTACACCTTC CSAGRITPFDGYTF TRBJ1-2 few . TRBV29-1
TGCAGCGTTGTAGGGACAGGGGAATCCTACAATGAGCAGTTCTTC CSVVGTGESYNEQFF TRBJ2-1 many TRBD1 TRBV29-1
TGTGCCAGCAGCCAAGATCAGGGAAGCTCCTACGAGCAGTACTTC CASSQDQGSSYEQYF TRBJ2-7 . . TRBV4-2
TGCAGCGTTGGTGAAGGGGACGCGAGCTTCTTC CSVGEGDASFF TRBJ2-7 . . TRBV29-1
TGCGCCAGCAGCTTGGGAGCGTTAGCGGTGTACAATGAGCAGTTCTTC CASSLGALAVYNEQFF TRBJ2-1 . . TRBV5-1
TGTGCCTGGAGCGAAACTAGAGGCGAGCAGTACTTC CAWSETRGEQYF TRBJ2-7 . . TRBV30
TGTGCCAGCAGCTCGGCCGGGGGAGCTTCCCTCAATGAGCAGTTCTTC CASSSAGGASLNEQFF TRBJ2-1 . . TRBV11-3
TGCGCCAGCAGCCATCGTTTTCGGACGCAGGGCTACACCTTC CASSHRFRTQGYTF TRBJ1-2 many . TRBV5-1